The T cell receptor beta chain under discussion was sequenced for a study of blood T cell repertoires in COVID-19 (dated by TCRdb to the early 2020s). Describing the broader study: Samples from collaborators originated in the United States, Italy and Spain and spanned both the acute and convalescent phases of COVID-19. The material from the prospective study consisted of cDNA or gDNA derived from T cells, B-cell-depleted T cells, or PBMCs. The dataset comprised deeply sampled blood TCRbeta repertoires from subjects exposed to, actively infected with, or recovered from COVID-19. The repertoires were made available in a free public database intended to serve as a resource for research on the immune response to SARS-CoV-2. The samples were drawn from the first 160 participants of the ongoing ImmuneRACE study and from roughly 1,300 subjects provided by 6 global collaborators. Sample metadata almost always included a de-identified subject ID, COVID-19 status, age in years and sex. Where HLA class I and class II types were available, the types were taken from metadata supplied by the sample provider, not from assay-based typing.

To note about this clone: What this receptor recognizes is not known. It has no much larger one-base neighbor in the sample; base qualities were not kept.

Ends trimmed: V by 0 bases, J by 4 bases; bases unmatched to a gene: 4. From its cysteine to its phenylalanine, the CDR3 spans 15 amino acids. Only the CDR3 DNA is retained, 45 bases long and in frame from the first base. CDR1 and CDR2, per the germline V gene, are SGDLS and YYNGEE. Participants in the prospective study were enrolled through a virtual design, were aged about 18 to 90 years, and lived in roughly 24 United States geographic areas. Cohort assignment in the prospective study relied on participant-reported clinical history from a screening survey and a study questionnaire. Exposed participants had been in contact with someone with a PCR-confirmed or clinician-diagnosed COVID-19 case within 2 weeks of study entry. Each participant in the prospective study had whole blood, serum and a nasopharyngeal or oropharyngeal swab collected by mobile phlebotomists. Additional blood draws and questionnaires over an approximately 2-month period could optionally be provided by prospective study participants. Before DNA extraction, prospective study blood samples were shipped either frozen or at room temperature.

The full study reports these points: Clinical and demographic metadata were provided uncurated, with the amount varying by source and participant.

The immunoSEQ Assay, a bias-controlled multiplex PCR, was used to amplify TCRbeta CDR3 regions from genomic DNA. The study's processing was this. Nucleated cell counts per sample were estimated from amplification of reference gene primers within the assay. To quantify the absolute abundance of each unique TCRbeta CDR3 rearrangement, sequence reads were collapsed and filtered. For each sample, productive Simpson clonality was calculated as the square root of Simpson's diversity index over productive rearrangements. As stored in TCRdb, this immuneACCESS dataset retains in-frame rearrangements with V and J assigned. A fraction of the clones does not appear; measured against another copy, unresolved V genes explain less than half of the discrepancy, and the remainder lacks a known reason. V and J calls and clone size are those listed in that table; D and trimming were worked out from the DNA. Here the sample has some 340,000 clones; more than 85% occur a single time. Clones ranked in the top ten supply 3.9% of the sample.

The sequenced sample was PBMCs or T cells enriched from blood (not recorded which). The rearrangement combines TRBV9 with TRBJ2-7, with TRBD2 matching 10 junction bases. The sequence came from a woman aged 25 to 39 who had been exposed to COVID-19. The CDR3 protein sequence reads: CASSVAPTSGYEQYF. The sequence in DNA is TGTGCCAGCAGCGTAGCTCCGACTAGCGGGTACGAGCAGTACTTC. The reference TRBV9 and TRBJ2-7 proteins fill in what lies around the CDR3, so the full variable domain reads DSGVTQTPKHLITATGQRVTLRCSPRSGDLSVYWYQQSLDQGLQFLIQYYNGEERAKGNILERFSAQQFPDLHSELNLSSLELGDSALYFCASSVAPTSGYEQYFGPGTRLTVT.